These 14 T cell receptor beta chains came from one sample sequenced in a study of shared clonotypes between healthy human individuals. Libraries were prepared by immunoSEQ multiplex PCR; TCRdb keeps only in-frame clonotypes and omits some of them. The sample has some 1.5 million clones; 95% to 99% are singletons. The source material was naive CD4+ T cells sorted from blood. Described subset: CD45RA+ positively selected. Receptor source: a young man in good health.

The rearrangement uses TRBV5-6 and TRBJ2-6, with D unresolved. The CDR3 runs to 16 residues. Germline V gives CDR1 SGHDT, CDR2 YYEEEE. The ends were cut back, 4 bases at V and 2 bases at J, with 13 bases in the middle. DNA of the CDR3: TGTGCCAGCAGCCTAGTAGATGGCCCTGGGGCCAACGTCCTGACTTTC. Translated: CASSLVDGPGANVLTF.

The chain is built from TRBV28 and TRBJ1-5; D is unclear. The V gene lost 2 bases and the J gene lost 5 bases, with 16 bases spanning the gap. Germline CDR1 MDHEN, CDR2 SYDVKM. The CDR3 covers 16 residues. The CDR3 nucleotides read TGTGCCAGCAGTTTAGGGGTTCGCGGGAGCCATCAGCCCCAGCATTTT. This encodes CASSLGVRGSHQPQHF.

The genes are TRBV6-1 and TRBJ1-5, with TRBD1 as a possible D gene (6 bases). CDR1 is MNHNS, CDR2 SASEGT, per germline. Trimming pared 7 bases from V and 5 bases from J, leaving 12 bases between. The CDR3 totals 13 residues. The CDR3 sequence is CASIRDTDQPQHF. In DNA form, the CDR3 reads TGTGCCAGCATCCGGGACACAGATCAGCCCCAGCATTTT.

The genes are TRBV7-2 and TRBJ1-2; TRBD1 aligns across 8 bases. The ends lost 1 base at V and 8 bases at J; junction bases unmatched: 9. The germline V gene has CDR1 SGHTA and CDR2 FQGNSA. The CDR3 is made up of 15 amino acids. The CDR3 DNA is TGTGCCAGCAGCTTAGGAGTCAGGGGGCCTTGGGGCTACACCTTC. Its translation: CASSLGVRGPWGYTF.

The gene calls are TRBV19 and TRBJ2-7; D remains ambiguous. The V end lost 6 bases, the J end lost 0 bases, and 12 bases lay between the germline ends. Germline V gives CDR1 LNHDA, CDR2 SQIVND (reference sequence). The CDR3 runs 14 residues. DNA for the CDR3: TGTGCCAGTAGGCGATCTCAAAACTCCTACGAGCAGTACTTC. It is translated as CASRRSQNSYEQYF.

The chain links TRBV28 to TRBJ1-5, with D possibly TRBD1 on 5 matching bases. The V end was cut by 7 bases, the J end by 6 bases, with 13 bases between. The CDR3 contains 13 residues. The V gene's germline CDR1 is MDHEN and CDR2 SYDVKM. Written as DNA, the CDR3 is TGTGCCAGCACGGTCCGCGGGGGTCAGCCCCAGCATTTT. This encodes CASTVRGGQPQHF.

The genes are TRBV2 and TRBJ2-5, with TRBD1 identical over 7 bases. This CDR3 spans 14 amino acids. V lost 6 bases to trimming and J lost 5 bases; unmatched junction nucleotides: 9. Germline V gene sequence: CDR1 SNHLY, CDR2 FYNNEI. The CDR3 DNA follows: TGTGCCAGCAGGGAACAGGGGTTAGGGGAGACCCAGTACTTC. Translation: CASREQGLGETQYF.

The rearrangement joins TRBV18 to TRBJ2-5, with 9 bases matching TRBD2. The CDR3 is 17 amino acids. V trimming: 1 base; J trimming: 2 bases; junction bases outside the gene matches: 8. Germline V CDR1 and CDR2: KGHSH, LQKENI. The CDR3 bases are TGTGCCAGCTCACCACAGATAGCGGGAGATAGTCAAGAGACCCAGTACTTC. It translates to CASSPQIAGDSQETQYF.

The rearrangement links TRBV5-4 to TRBJ2-7; no clear D gene. The V gene's germline CDR1 is SGHNT and CDR2 YYREEE (reference sequence). Trimming cost V 4 bases and J 2 bases, with 10 bases left between them. The CDR3 consists of 13 residues. The CDR3, as DNA: TGTGCCAGCAGCCGCCCGGGCCCCTACGAGCAGTACTTC. It yields the protein CASSRPGPYEQYF.

The chain recombines TRBV9 with TRBJ1-1, with D uncertain. The germline CDR1 and CDR2 sequences are SGDLS and YYNGEE. The CDR3 contains 14 residues. V was clipped by 4 bases and J by 1 base, with 11 bases between them. The CDR3 loop is CASSSRSGNTEAFF. In DNA form, the CDR3 reads TGTGCCAGCAGCTCCAGATCGGGGAACACTGAAGCTTTCTTT.

This CDR3 reads CASSLRLAGGPGTQYF. Written as DNA, the CDR3 is TGTGCCAGCAGCTTAAGACTAGCGGGAGGGCCAGGGACCCAGTACTTC. The chain combines TRBV5-6 with TRBJ2-5, with TRBD2 matching over 14 bases. This CDR3 is built from 16 residues. The V and J ends lost 2 bases and 7 bases, in that order; junction bases with no gene match: 7. In germline, CDR1 is SGHDT, CDR2 YYEEEE.

The rearrangement uses TRBV7-8 and TRBJ2-5; D is uncertain. This CDR3 contains 15 residues. Trimming took 2 bases from V and 0 from J, leaving 10 bases between them. Germline V gene data show CDR1 as SGHVS and CDR2 as FQNEAQ. CDR3 DNA: TGTGCCAGCAGCTTACCCCTCCGACACCAAGAGACCCAGTACTTC. Its translation is CASSLPLRHQETQYF.

Only one count was recorded for this clone. V is TRBV30 and J is TRBJ2-7, with D perhaps given as TRBD1 or TRBD2 (6 bases each). With 2 bases removed from V and 2 bases from J, the gap between germline ends came to 13 bases. Germline assignment: CDR1 GTSNPN and CDR2 SVGIG (reference sequence). The CDR3 totals 14 residues. The CDR3 reads CAWSIGGGTYEQYF. The CDR3 nucleotides are TGTGCCTGGAGTATAGGGGGAGGAACCTACGAGCAGTACTTC.

CDR3 nucleotide sequence: TGTGCCTGGAGTGAAACAGGGATCTACACCTTC. Its translation: CAWSETGIYTF. The gene calls are TRBV30 and TRBJ1-2; maybe TRBD1 (6 bases). The germline gives CDR1 GTSNPN, CDR2 SVGIG (reference sequence). The CDR3 covers 11 residues. The V and J ends lost 1 base and 10 bases respectively, with 10 bases between them.